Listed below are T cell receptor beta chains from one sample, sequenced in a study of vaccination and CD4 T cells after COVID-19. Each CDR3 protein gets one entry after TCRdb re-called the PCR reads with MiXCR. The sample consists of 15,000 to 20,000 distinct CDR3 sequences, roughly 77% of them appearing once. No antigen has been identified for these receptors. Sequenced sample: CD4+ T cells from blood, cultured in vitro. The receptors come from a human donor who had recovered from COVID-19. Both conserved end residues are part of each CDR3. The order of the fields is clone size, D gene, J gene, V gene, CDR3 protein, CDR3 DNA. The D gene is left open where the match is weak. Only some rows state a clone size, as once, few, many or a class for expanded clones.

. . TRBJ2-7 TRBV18 CASSAGPYYEQYF TGTGCCAGCTCCGCGGGGCCTTACTACGAGCAGTACTTC
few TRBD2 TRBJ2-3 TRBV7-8 CASSLGREVTQYF TGTGCCAGCAGCTTAGGCCGGGAGGTGACGCAGTATTTT
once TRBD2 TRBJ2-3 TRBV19 CASSPISLSGGLTDTQYF TGTGCCAGTAGCCCCATCTCTCTTAGCGGGGGTCTCACAGATACGCAGTATTTT
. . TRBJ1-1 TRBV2 CASSEGGNTEAFF TGTGCCAGCAGTGAAGGTGGGAACACTGAAGCTTTCTTT
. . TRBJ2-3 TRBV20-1 CSALGPTDTQYF TGCAGTGCCCTGGGGCCCACAGATACGCAGTATTTT
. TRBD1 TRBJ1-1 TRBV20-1 CSAQKPPGGTEAFF TGCAGTGCTCAGAAACCTCCAGGGGGCACTGAAGCTTTCTTT
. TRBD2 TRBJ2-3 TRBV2 CASSGNRGGKAGGPYTQYF TGTGCCAGCTCTGGAAACAGGGGAGGGAAAGCGGGAGGGCCGTATACGCAGTATTTT
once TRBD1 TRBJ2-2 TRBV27 CASSPGDRYTGELFF TGTGCCAGCAGTCCTGGGGACAGATACACCGGGGAGCTGTTTTTT
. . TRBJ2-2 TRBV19 CASSSRGAAGELFF TGTGCCAGTAGTAGTAGGGGCGCCGCCGGGGAGCTGTTTTTT
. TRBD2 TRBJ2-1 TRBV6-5 CASSSPLAGRNEQFF TGTGCCAGCAGTTCGCCACTAGCGGGAAGAAATGAGCAGTTCTTC
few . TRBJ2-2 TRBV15 CATSRVGQGGVTGELFF TGTGCCACCAGCAGAGTCGGACAGGGAGGGGTCACCGGGGAGCTGTTTTTT
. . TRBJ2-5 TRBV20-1 CSARVVGLETQYF TGCAGTGCTAGAGTGGTAGGGCTAGAGACCCAGTACTTC
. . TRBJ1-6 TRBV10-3 CAISGGDWGGSPLHF TGTGCCATCAGTGGAGGGGACTGGGGCGGGTCACCCCTCCACTTT
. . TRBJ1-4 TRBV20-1 CSARDGTRREKLFF TGCAGTGCTAGAGATGGAACCCGGAGGGAAAAACTGTTTTTT
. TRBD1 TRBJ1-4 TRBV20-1 CSARTGTGIEKLFF TGCAGTGCTAGAACCGGGACAGGGATTGAAAAACTGTTTTTT
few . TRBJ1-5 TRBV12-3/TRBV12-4 CASSATGGNQPQHF TGTGCCAGCAGCGCCACTGGGGGCAATCAGCCCCAGCATTTT
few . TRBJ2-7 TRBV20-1 CSARPRGRPFYEQYF TGCAGTGCTAGGCCCCGGGGCAGACCTTTCTACGAGCAGTACTTC
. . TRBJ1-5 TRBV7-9 CASSDNRDSNQPQHF TGTGCCAGCAGCGACAACCGGGACAGCAATCAGCCCCAGCATTTT
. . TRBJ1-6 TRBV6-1 CASRPPGAYNSPLHF TGTGCCAGCAGACCTCCCGGGGCATATAATTCACCCCTCCACTTT
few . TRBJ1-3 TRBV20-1 CSAAPGPTGTIYF TGCAGTGCCGCTCCGGGCCCCACTGGCACCATATATTTT
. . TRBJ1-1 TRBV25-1 CASSGRTKRNTEAFF TGTGCCAGCAGTGGTAGGACAAAGCGGAACACTGAAGCTTTCTTT
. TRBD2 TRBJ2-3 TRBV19 CASSIDIAGGADTQYF TGTGCCAGTAGTATAGATATAGCGGGAGGTGCAGATACGCAGTATTTT
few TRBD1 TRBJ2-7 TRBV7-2 CASSLAAGGFYEQYF TGTGCCAGCAGCTTAGCGGCAGGGGGCTTCTACGAGCAGTACTTC
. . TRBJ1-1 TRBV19 CATRGNTEAFF TGTGCCACCCGGGGGAACACTGAAGCTTTCTTT
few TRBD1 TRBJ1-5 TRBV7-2 CASSRGQGYNQPQHF TGTGCCAGCAGTCGAGGACAGGGGTACAATCAGCCCCAGCATTTT
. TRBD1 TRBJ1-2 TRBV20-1 CSARATAGGKVDYTF TGCAGTGCTAGAGCCACGGCAGGGGGCAAGGTAGACTACACCTTC
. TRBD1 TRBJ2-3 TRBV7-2 CASSSPGTGGVGQYF TGTGCCAGCAGCTCTCCCGGGACAGGGGGCGTTGGGCAGTATTTT
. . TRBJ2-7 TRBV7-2 CASSPGGYEQYF TGTGCCAGCAGCCCCGGGGGCTACGAGCAGTACTTC
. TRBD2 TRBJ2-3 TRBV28 CASRTSGIITDTQYF TGTGCCAGCAGAACTAGCGGGATTATCACAGATACGCAGTATTTT
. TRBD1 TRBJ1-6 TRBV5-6 CASSSLRQGISGPLHF TGTGCCAGCAGTAGTCTGAGACAGGGAATATCGGGGCCCCTCCACTTT
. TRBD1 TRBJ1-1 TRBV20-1 CSAQQGVDTEAFF TGCAGTGCTCAACAGGGGGTCGACACTGAAGCTTTCTTT
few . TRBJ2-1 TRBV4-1 CASSQDGRNEQFF TGCGCCAGCAGCCAAGATGGGCGCAATGAGCAGTTCTTC
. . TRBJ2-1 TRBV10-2 CASKTDSLREFSYNEQFF TGCGCCAGCAAAACGGACTCCCTGCGGGAATTCTCCTACAATGAGCAGTTCTTC
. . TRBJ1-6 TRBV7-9 CASSLDGGSSSPLHF TGTGCCAGCAGCTTAGACGGGGGTTCAAGTTCACCCCTCCACTTT